A selection of T cell receptor beta chains follows, all from one sample in a study of blood T cell repertoires in COVID-19. Here immunoSEQ multiplex PCR was the method, and the copy in TCRdb shows in-frame clones only, minus some. The sample yields approximately 500,000 clones, roughly nine tenths seen once. Sequenced input: peripheral blood. The receptors originated from a woman between 45 and 65 years old with COVID-19, enrolled during active disease. Both conserved end residues are part of each CDR3. D genes are given only for firm matches. A clone size is listed for some rows: how often the clone was seen (once, few, many), or a class if it is expanded.

v_call	j_call	d_call	clone_size	cdr3_nt	cdr3_aa
TRBV5-4	TRBJ1-1	-	-	TGTGCCAGCAGCTTCCCCGAGGGGGTCGACCGGGGCACTGAAGCTTTCTTT	CASSFPEGVDRGTEAFF
TRBV6-5	TRBJ2-1	-	-	TGTGCCAGCAGTTTAGGGACACCTTATAATGAGCAGTTCTTC	CASSLGTPYNEQFF
TRBV6-5	TRBJ1-5	TRBD1	once	TGTGCCAGCAGAATACAGGGGATTGGCAATCAGCCCCAGCATTTT	CASRIQGIGNQPQHF
TRBV2	TRBJ1-2	-	-	TGTGCCAGCAGTGACAGGGATGGCGGCTACACCTTC	CASSDRDGGYTF
TRBV19	TRBJ1-6	-	-	TGTGCCAGTAGTTCCGGTAGACAGGAATACTATAATTCACCCCTCCACTTT	CASSSGRQEYYNSPLHF
TRBV28	TRBJ1-6	-	-	TGTGCCAGCAGTTCGTCGGATTCACCCCTCCACTTT	CASSSSDSPLHF
TRBV4-2	TRBJ1-1	-	-	TGTGCCAGCAGCCTTGGGCAGGCGCGTGACACTGAAGCTTTCTTT	CASSLGQARDTEAFF
TRBV6-6	TRBJ2-6	TRBD1	-	TGTGCCAGCAGGAAGGCAGGGGGCTCTGGGGCCAACGTCCTGACTTTC	CASRKAGGSGANVLTF
TRBV27	TRBJ2-3	-	-	TGTGCCAGCAGTCCTATAGGAGACGCCACAGATACGCAGTATTTT	CASSPIGDATDTQYF
TRBV24-1	TRBJ2-2	-	-	TGTGCCACCAGTGATTCGGGGGGCGCGACCGGGGAGCTGTTTTTT	CATSDSGGATGELFF
TRBV11-2	TRBJ2-7	-	-	TGTGCAACCGGGCGCAGCCTCCAGGGGTACGAGCAGTACTTC	CATGRSLQGYEQYF
TRBV11-3	TRBJ2-2	TRBD1	-	TGTGCCAGCAGCGTAGACAGGGACGGGGAGCTGTTTTTT	CASSVDRDGELFF
TRBV4-1	TRBJ1-2	-	-	TGCGCCAGCAGCCAAGATATGGCAGGGTCGAACTATGGCTACACCTTC	CASSQDMAGSNYGYTF
TRBV18	TRBJ2-7	TRBD1	-	TGTGCCAGCTCACTCGGGACAGCTATCGAGCAGTACTTC	CASSLGTAIEQYF
TRBV7-6	TRBJ1-1	-	-	TGTGCCAGCAGCTTAGGGGAGGGGAGGGCAGCTTTCTTT	CASSLGEGRAAFF
TRBV2	TRBJ1-1	-	-	TGTGCCAGCCAGGGTGATTGGACTGAAGCTTTCTTT	CASQGDWTEAFF
TRBV19	TRBJ1-5	-	-	TGTGCCAGTAGTATAGACGGGATCCGGCGGGCGGCCCAGCATTTT	CASSIDGIRRAAQHF
TRBV2	TRBJ1-1	-	-	TGTGCCAGCAGTGGAGGGAGCACTGAAGCTTTCTTT	CASSGGSTEAFF
TRBV24-1	TRBJ1-2	-	-	TGTGCCACCAGTGATTTACAGAACTATGGCTACACCTTC	CATSDLQNYGYTF
TRBV30	TRBJ1-1	-	-	TGTGCCCTCAATGGGGGGTTTGAAGCTTTCTTT	CALNGGFEAFF
TRBV7-2	TRBJ2-3	TRBD2	-	TGTGCCAGCAGCTTAGAGGGGCGCGGGGGGACAGATACGCAGTATTTT	CASSLEGRGGTDTQYF
TRBV10-3	TRBJ2-7	-	-	TGTGCCATCAGTGAGGAGGCTAGTTACTACGAGCAGTACTTC	CAISEEASYYEQYF
TRBV7-3	TRBJ2-1	-	-	TGTGCCAGCAGCTTAACGGGGGGAGCGGAAAATGAGCAGTTCTTC	CASSLTGGAENEQFF
TRBV19	TRBJ1-2	-	-	TGTGCCAGTGAGGACAGAAACTATGGCTACACCTTC	CASEDRNYGYTF
TRBV10-2	TRBJ1-4	-	-	TGCGCCAGCAGTACACGATCAACAGGGTCGGGTGAAAAACTGTTTTTT	CASSTRSTGSGEKLFF
TRBV5-1	TRBJ2-1	TRBD2	-	TGCGCCAGCAGCTTGGGACTAGCGGTGAATGAGCAGTTCTTC	CASSLGLAVNEQFF
TRBV29-1	TRBJ1-2	-	-	TGCAGCGTTGAGAGGGATCTCTATGGCTACACCTTC	CSVERDLYGYTF
TRBV18	TRBJ1-1	-	-	TGTGCCAGCTCACCCAGAGGCGCTGAAGCTTTCTTT	CASSPRGAEAFF
TRBV6-1	TRBJ1-5	-	-	TGTGCCAGCAGTTTACTCGGAACCCAGGTCGTGCATTTT	CASSLLGTQVVHF
TRBV6-5	TRBJ1-5	-	-	TGTGCCAGCAGTTACGGTGGGGGGGTACAGCCCCAGCATTTT	CASSYGGGVQPQHF